The source of this TCR beta chain is a study of blood T cell repertoires in COVID-19. Repertoires were generated with immunoSEQ multiplex PCR, while TCRdb's copy carries only in-frame clones and drops some. Of tens of thousands of clones detected, 70% to 90% appear once; the ten largest clones hold under 15%. V lost 1 base and J 1 base, leaving 9 bases between the germline ends. CDR1 and CDR2 from the germline V gene are SGHAT and FQNNGV. This CDR3 has 15 residues. This clone was detected once. Other DNA sequences in this sample translate to the same CDR3. V gene TRBV11-2 combines with J gene TRBJ2-3; TRBD2 is a possible D gene (6 bases). The sequence was obtained from a human donor in a cohort sampled during active COVID-19. Sequenced input: peripheral blood. CDR3 DNA sequence: TGTGCCAGCAGCTTAGGGACGGGAGGCACAGATACGCAGTATTTT. Translating gives CASSLGTGGTDTQYF.